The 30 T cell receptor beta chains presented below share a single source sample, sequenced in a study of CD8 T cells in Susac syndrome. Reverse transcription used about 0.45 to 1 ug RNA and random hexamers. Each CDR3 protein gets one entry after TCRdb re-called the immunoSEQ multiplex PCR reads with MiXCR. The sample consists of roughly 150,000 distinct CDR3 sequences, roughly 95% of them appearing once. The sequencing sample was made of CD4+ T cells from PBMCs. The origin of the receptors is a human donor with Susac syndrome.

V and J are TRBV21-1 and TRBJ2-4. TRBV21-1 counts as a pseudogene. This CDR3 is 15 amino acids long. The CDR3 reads CASSNFEVAKNIQYF. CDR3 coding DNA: TGTGCCAGCAGCAATTTTGAGGTAGCCAAAAACATTCAGTACTTC.

CDR3 nucleotide sequence: TGTGCCAGCAGGCCAGGGCCTGATACGCAGTATTTT. This codes for CASRPGPDTQYF. The V and J genes are TRBV6-4 and TRBJ2-3; D is perhaps TRBD1 (5 bases). The ends were cut back, 6 bases at V and 6 bases at J, with 10 bases in the middle. The CDR3 length is 12 residues. Looked up from germline, CDR1 is MRHNA and CDR2 is SNTAGT.

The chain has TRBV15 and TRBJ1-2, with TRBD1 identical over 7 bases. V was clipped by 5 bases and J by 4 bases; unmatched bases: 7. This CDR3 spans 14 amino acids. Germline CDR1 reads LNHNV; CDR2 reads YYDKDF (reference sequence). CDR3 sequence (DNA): TGTGCCACCAGCGGCCGGGACAGTACCTATGGCTACACCTTC. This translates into CATSGRDSTYGYTF.

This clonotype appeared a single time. CDR3 sequence: CASSSGGFYNEQFF. The DNA for the CDR3 is TGTGCCAGCTCATCAGGGGGTTTCTACAATGAGCAGTTCTTC. This chain uses TRBV18 with TRBJ2-1; 7 bases agree with TRBD1. V gave up 5 bases and J gave up 3 bases; unmatched junction bases: 4. CDR3 length equals 14 residues. Per the germline V gene, CDR1 is KGHSH and CDR2 is LQKENI. Full variable domain (remainder filled in from reference TRBV18 and TRBJ2-1): NAGVMQNPRHLVRRRGQEARLRCSPMKGHSHVYWYRQLPEEGLKFMVYLQKENIIDESGMPKERFSAEFPKEGPSILRIQQVVRGDSAAYFCASSSGGFYNEQFFGPGTRLTVL.

CDR3 coding DNA: TGTGCCAGCACCAATACCACCTCCGGGTCCTACGAGCAGTACTTC. This translates into CASTNTTSGSYEQYF. This chain uses TRBV21-1 with TRBJ2-7; the table's TRBD1 call for D was not verified on the DNA. TRBV21-1 corresponds to a pseudogene. The CDR3 sequence is 15 residues long.

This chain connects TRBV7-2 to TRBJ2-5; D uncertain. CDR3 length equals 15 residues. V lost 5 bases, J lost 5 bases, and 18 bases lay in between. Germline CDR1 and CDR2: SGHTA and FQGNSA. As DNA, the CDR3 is TGTGCCAGCAGCCGTTCCACGGAGAGGCGGGAGACCCAGTACTTC. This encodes CASSRSTERRETQYF.

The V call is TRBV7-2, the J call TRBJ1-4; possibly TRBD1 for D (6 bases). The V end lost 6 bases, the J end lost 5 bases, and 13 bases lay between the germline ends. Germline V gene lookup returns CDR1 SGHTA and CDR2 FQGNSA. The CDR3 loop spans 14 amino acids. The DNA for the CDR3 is TGTGCCAGCAGTCCCCAAAGGGGGAATGAAAAACTGTTTTTT. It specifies CASSPQRGNEKLFF.

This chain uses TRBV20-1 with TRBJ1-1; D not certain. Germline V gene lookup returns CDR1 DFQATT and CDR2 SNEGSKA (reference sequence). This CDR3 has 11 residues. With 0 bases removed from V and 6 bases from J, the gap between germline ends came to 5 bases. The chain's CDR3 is CSARDFPEAFF. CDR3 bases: TGCAGTGCTAGAGATTTCCCTGAAGCTTTCTTT.

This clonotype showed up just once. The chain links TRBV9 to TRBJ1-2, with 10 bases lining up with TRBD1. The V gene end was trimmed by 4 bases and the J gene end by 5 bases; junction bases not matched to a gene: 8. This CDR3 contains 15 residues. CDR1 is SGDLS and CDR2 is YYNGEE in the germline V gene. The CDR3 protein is CASSSRQGARYGYTF. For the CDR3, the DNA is TGTGCCAGCAGCAGCAGACAGGGGGCTCGGTATGGCTACACCTTC.

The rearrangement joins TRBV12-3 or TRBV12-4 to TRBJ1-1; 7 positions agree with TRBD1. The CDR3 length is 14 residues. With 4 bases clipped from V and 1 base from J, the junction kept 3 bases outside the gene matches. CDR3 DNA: TGTGCCAGCAGTTCTCGGACAGGGAACACTGAAGCTTTCTTT. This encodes CASSSRTGNTEAFF.

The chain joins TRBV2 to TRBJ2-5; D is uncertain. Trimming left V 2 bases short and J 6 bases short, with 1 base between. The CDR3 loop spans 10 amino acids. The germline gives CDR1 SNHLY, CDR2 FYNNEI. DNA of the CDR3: TGTGCCAGCAGTGAAAAGACCCAGTACTTC. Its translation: CASSEKTQYF. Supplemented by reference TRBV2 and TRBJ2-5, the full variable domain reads EPEVTQTPSHQVTQMGQEVILRCVPISNHLYFYWYRQILGQKVEFLVSFYNNEISEKSEIFDDQFSVERPDGSNFTLKIRSTKLEDSAMYFCASSEKTQYFGPGTRLLVL.

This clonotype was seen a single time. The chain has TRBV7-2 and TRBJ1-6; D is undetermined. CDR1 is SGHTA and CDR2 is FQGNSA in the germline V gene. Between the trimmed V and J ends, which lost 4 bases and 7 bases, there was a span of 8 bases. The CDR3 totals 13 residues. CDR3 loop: CASSSHKNSPLHF. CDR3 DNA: TGTGCCAGCAGCTCCCACAAGAATTCACCCCTCCACTTT.

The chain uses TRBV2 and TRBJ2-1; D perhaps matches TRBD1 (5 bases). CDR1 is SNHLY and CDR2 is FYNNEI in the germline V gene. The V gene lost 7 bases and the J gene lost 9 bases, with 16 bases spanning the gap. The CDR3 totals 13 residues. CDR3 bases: TGTGCCAGCATGAGGAATCAGGGTAGTGAGCAGTTCTTC. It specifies CASMRNQGSEQFF.

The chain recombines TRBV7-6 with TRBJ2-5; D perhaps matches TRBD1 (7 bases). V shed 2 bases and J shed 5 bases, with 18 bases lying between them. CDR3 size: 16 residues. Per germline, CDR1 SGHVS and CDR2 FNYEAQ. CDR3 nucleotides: TGTGCCAGCAGCTTAATTTCGTCAGGGGGGAGGGAGACCCAGTACTTC. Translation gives CASSLISSGGRETQYF.

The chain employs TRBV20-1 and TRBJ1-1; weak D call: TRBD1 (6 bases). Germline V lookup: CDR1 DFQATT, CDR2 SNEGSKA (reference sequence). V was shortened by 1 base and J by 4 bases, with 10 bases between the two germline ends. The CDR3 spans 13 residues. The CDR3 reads CSARARGGTEAFF. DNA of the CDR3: TGCAGTGCTAGAGCCAGAGGGGGCACTGAAGCTTTCTTT.

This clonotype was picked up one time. The CDR3 nucleotides are TGCAGTGCGACAGCGGTGGGCACAGATACGCAGTATTTT. Translating it yields CSATAVGTDTQYF. The chain has TRBV20-1 and TRBJ2-3, with D perhaps being TRBD1 or TRBD2 (5 bases each). Deletions cut 6 bases from V and 1 base from J, with 11 bases between. This CDR3 is built from 13 residues. Germline-derived CDR1 and CDR2 are DFQATT and SNEGSKA (reference sequence).

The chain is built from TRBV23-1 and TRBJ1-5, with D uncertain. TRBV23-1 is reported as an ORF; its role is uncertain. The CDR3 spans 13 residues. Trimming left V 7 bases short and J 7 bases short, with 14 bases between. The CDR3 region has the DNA TGCGCCAGCAACCGGGGAGGGAGCCAGCCCCAGCATTTT. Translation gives CASNRGGSQPQHF.

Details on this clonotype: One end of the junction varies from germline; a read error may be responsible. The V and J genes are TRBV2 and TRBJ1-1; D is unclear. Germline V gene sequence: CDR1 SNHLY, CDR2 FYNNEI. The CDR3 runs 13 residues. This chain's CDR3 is CASREDTEIEAFF. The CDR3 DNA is TGTGCCAGCAGGGAAGACACAGAGATTGAAGCTTTCTTT. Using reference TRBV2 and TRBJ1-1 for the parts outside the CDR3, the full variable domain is EPEVTQTPSHQVTQMGQEVILRCVPISNHLYFYWYRQILGQKVEFLVSFYNNEISEKSEIFDDQFSVERPDGSNFTLKIRSTKLEDSAMYFCASREDTEIEAFFGQGTRLTVV.

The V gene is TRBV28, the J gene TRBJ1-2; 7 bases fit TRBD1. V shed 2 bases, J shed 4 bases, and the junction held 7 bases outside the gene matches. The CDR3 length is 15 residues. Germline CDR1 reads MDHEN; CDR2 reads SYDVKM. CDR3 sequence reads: CASSLGGQDFYGYTF. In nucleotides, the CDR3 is TGTGCCAGCAGTTTAGGAGGACAGGACTTCTATGGCTACACCTTC.

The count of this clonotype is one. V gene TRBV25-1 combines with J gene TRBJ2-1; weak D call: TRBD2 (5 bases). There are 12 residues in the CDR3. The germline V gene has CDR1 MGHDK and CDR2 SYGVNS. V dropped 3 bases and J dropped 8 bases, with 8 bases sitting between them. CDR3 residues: CASSERVDEQFF. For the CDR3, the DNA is TGTGCCAGCAGTGAGAGGGTCGATGAGCAGTTCTTC.

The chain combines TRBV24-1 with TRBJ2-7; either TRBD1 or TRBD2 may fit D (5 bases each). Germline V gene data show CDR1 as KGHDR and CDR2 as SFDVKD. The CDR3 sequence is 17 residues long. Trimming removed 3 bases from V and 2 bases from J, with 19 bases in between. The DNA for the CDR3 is TGTGCCACCAGTGATCCGGGACGCATCACCCCTACCTACGAGCAGTACTTC. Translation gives CATSDPGRITPTYEQYF.

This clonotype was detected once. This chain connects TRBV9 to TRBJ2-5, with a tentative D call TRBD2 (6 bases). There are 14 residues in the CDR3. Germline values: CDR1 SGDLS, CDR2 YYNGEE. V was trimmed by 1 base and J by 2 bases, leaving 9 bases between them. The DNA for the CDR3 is TGTGCCAGCAGCGTAACGGGAGAACAAGAGACCCAGTACTTC. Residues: CASSVTGEQETQYF.

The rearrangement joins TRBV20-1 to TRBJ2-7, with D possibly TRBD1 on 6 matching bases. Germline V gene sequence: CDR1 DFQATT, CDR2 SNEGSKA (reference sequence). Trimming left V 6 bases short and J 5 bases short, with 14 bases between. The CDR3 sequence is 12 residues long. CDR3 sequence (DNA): TGCAGTGCAAACAGGGATCGGAACGAGCAGTACTTC. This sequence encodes CSANRDRNEQYF.

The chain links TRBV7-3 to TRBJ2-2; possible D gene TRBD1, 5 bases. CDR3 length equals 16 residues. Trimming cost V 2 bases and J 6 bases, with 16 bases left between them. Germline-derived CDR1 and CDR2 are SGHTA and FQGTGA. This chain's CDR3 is CASSLRVGAIPGELFF. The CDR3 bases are TGTGCCAGCAGCTTACGAGTTGGGGCGATCCCCGGGGAGCTGTTTTTT.

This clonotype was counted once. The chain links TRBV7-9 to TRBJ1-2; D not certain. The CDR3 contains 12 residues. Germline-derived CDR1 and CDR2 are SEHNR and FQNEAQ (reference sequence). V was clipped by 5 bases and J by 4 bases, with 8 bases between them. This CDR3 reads CASSQAVYGYTF. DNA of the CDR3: TGTGCCAGCAGCCAGGCAGTCTATGGCTACACCTTC.

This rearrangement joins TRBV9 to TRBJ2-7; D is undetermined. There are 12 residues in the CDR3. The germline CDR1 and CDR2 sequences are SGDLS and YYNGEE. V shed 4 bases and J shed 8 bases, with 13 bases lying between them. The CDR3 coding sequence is TGTGCCAGCAGCCCGCCGTCTGCCAAGCAGTACTTC. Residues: CASSPPSAKQYF.

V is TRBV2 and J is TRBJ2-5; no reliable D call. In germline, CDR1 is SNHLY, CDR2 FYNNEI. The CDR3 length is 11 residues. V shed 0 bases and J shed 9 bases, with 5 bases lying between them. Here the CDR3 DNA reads TGTGCCAGCAGTGAAGCTGGGGCCCAGTACTTC. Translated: CASSEAGAQYF.

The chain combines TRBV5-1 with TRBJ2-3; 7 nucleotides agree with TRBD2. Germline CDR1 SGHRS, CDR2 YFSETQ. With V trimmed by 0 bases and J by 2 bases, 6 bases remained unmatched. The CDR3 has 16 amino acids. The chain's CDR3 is CASSLALAADTDTQYF. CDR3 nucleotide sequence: TGCGCCAGCAGCTTGGCCCTAGCGGCGGACACAGATACGCAGTATTTT.

The CDR3 here is CASSEYGPRAYEQYF. The CDR3 nucleotides read TGTGCCAGCAGTGAATATGGTCCGCGGGCCTACGAGCAGTACTTC. The gene calls are TRBV25-1 and TRBJ2-7; TRBD2 is a possible D gene (5 bases). The CDR3 is 15 residues long. V was shortened by 0 bases and J by 2 bases, with 11 bases between the two germline ends. Looked up from germline, CDR1 is MGHDK and CDR2 is SYGVNS.

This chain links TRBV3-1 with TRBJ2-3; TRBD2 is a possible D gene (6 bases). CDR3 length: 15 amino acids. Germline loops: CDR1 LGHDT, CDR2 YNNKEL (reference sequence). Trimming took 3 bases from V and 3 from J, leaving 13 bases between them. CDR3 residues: CASSHRAEGTDTQYF. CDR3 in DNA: TGTGCCAGCAGCCATCGGGCGGAGGGTACAGATACGCAGTATTTT.